This record covers a single T cell receptor (beta chain). The sample comes from a study of control samples from healthy donors and cancer patients. Trimming cost V 6 bases and J 7 bases; bases outside gene matches: 6. CDR1 is MNHEY and CDR2 is SMNVEV in the germline V gene (reference sequence). The length of the CDR3 is 14 residues. Repertoires were generated with immunoSEQ multiplex PCR, while TCRdb's copy carries only in-frame clones and drops some. The sample contains fewer than 100,000 clones, around 80% of which appear only once. J is TRBJ2-1 and V is TRBV27; the match to TRBD1 covers 10 bases. The sample comprised blood. This receptor was obtained from an older woman in good health. The CDR3 spells CASRGTGAGNEQFF. CDR3 nucleotides: TGTGCCAGCAGAGGGACAGGGGCGGGTAATGAGCAGTTCTTC.